This T cell receptor (beta chain) was recovered during a study of blood T cell repertoires in COVID-19. Study summary: Both acute and convalescent COVID-19 samples were obtained from the United States, Italy and Spain.

One Seattle source followed patients from active infection through their disease course. The CDR3 runs 14 residues. Germline CDR1 is KGHSH and CDR2 is LQKENI. With 1 base removed from V and 8 bases from J, the gap between germline ends came to 12 bases. As handled by the study authors: Nucleated cell number was recorded as an estimate derived from reference gene primer amplification. Method: immunoSEQ multiplex PCR; TCRdb's copy keeps in-frame clones and lacks some. V and J calls and clone size come straight from that table; D and trimming were deduced from the DNA. The sample shows tens of thousands of clones, around 83% of them seen only once.

Sequencing was carried out using peripheral blood. This receptor was taken from a man in his fifties or sixties with COVID-19, enrolled during active disease. The rearrangement uses TRBV18 and TRBJ2-1; possible D gene TRBD2, 7 bases. The CDR3 sequence: CASSPQRGGDEQFF. CDR3 nucleotide sequence: TGTGCCAGCTCACCACAGAGGGGGGGGGATGAGCAGTTCTTC.